This paragraph covers one T cell receptor (beta chain) sequence. This entry is derived from a study of blood T cell repertoires in COVID-19. At the level of the study: The origin of the acute and convalescent COVID-19 samples was the United States, Italy and Spain.

Under the authors' procedure: How many nucleated cells were present was estimated from reference gene primer amplification. Clones were read by immunoSEQ multiplex PCR, and TCRdb kept only the in-frame ones, dropping some. The V and J calls and clone size were taken over from that table, and D and trimming were inferred from the DNA. The table records about 130,000 clones, about 76% of them present only once. Germline CDR1 reads SGHTA; CDR2 reads FQGNSA. The CDR3 length is 13 residues. The V end lost 2 bases, the J end lost 4 bases, and 8 bases lay between the germline ends. The sample taken for sequencing was peripheral blood. The sequence was collected from a woman in her 70s with COVID-19, enrolled during active disease. The genes are TRBV7-2 and TRBJ1-1, with D hard to call. The CDR3 is CASSLTSLTEAFF. The CDR3 nucleotides are TGTGCCAGCAGCTTAACATCGCTCACTGAAGCTTTCTTT.